What follows describes a single TCR beta chain. Antigen specificity is unknown. The data originate from a study of cytomegalovirus exposure and HLA in healthy donors. Study-level results: In vitro experiments confirmed that three CMV-associated chains were specific for CMV antigens. Donors were assumed by presence/absence analyses to have roughly uniform sequencing depth.

V was pared by 3 bases and J by 6 bases, with 8 bases between. There are 12 residues in the CDR3. Germline V CDR1 and CDR2: SNHLY, FYNNEI. PCR primers comprised 60 Vbeta and 13 Jbeta primers. The assay was immunoSEQ multiplex PCR, and TCRdb's table has in-frame clones only and misses some. This sample carries 150,000 to 200,000 clones, with approximately 6.9% going to the ten biggest clones. This clonotype was sampled from a young man in good health and CMV-seronegative. This rearrangement joins TRBV2 to TRBJ1-2; a weak D match, TRBD1 (5 bases). The sequenced sample consisted of PBMCs. The CDR3 protein is CASSDWGDGYTF. The CDR3 DNA reads TGTGCCAGCAGTGATTGGGGGGATGGCTACACCTTC. Drawing the rest from reference TRBV2 and TRBJ1-2, the complete variable domain is EPEVTQTPSHQVTQMGQEVILRCVPISNHLYFYWYRQILGQKVEFLVSFYNNEISEKSEIFDDQFSVERPDGSNFTLKIRSTKLEDSAMYFCASSDWGDGYTFGSGTRLTVV.